One and the same sample provided the 28 T cell receptor beta chains below, sequenced in a study of T cell clonality in common variable immunodeficiency. Here immunoSEQ multiplex PCR was the method, and the copy in TCRdb shows in-frame clones only, minus some. The repertoire consists of roughly 70,000 clones, none detected only once. The material sequenced was peripheral blood mononuclear cells. These receptors were taken from a person aged 18-69 years in good health.

Only a few counts were recorded for this clone. The sequence runs out 3 residues before the end of the CDR3; the remainder is reconstructed from the germline J gene. The chain is built from TRBV11-3 and TRBJ2-1; D is undetermined. The CDR3 covers 15 residues. The germline V gene encodes CDR1 SGHNT and CDR2 YENEEA. Trimming left V 4 bases short and J 8 bases short, with 18 bases between. Incomplete CDR3 DNA: TGTGCCAGCAGCTCAAACTGGGTGAAAAGGGATGAG. Translation: CASSSNWVKRDE. The full CDR3 is CASSSNWVKRDEQFF.

This clone was counted between two and nine times. The CDR3 end falls 3 residues outside the read, so it is completed with the germline J gene. The V gene is TRBV10-2, the J gene TRBJ1-1, with unresolved D. Germline V gives CDR1 WSHSY, CDR2 SAAADI. There are 13 residues in the CDR3. The part of the CDR3 DNA that was read is TGCGCCAGCAGTGAGTCGATCCGCAAGCGA. Its translation is CASSESIRKR. The full CDR3 is CASSESIRKRAFF.

Ten or more counts support this clone. The read finishes 3 residues shy of the CDR3 end, and the germline J gene is used to complete it. The genes are TRBV20-1 and TRBJ1-5, with 7 bases matching TRBD1. The CDR3 contains 14 residues. The J segment lost 2 bases and the V segment lost 5 bases, leaving 6 bases of the junction unmatched. The V gene's germline CDR1 is DFQATT and CDR2 SNEGSKA (reference sequence). The CDR3 loop reads CSAWQGDRNQPQHF. Partial CDR3 DNA: TGCAGTGCTTGGCAGGGGGACCGCAATCAGCCC.

This clone was detected many times. From the germline J gene comes the end of the CDR3, since the read stops 3 residues before it. The V call is TRBV5-4, the J call TRBJ2-1; 10 positions agree with TRBD2. The CDR3 is 16 amino acids. Germline CDR1 reads SGHNT; CDR2 reads YYREEE (reference sequence). J gave up 5 bases and V 1 base, and 6 bases lay outside the gene matches. CDR3 loop: CASSLPQGTSDNEQFF. The CDR3 DNA, read in part, is TGTGCCAGCAGCTTGCCCCAGGGGACTAGCGACAATGAG.

This clone was picked up many times. The read finishes 3 residues shy of the CDR3 end, and the germline J gene is used to complete it. The V and J genes are TRBV14 and TRBJ1-2; D not certain. The length of the CDR3 is 13 residues. Looked up from germline, CDR1 is SGHDN and CDR2 is FVKESK. Partial CDR3 DNA: TGTGCCAGCAGCCAAGATCTAAACTTCGGC. Protein product: CASSQDLNFG. The complete CDR3 sequence is CASSQDLNFGYTF.

This clone has at least ten counts. The CDR3 goes on 3 residues after the read ends, and that part is filled in from the germline J gene. The chain uses TRBV18 and TRBJ1-2; tentatively, D is TRBD1 (5 bases). The CDR3 totals 15 residues. Per germline, CDR1 KGHSH and CDR2 LQKENI. V was trimmed by 3 bases and J by 5 bases, leaving 16 bases between them. The CDR3 here is CASSPDMSRSYGYTF. The sequenced part of the CDR3 DNA is TGTGCCAGCTCACCGGACATGTCGCGGAGTTATGGC.

This clone was observed at least ten times. Read data end 3 residues before the CDR3 end; the end is taken from the germline J gene. This chain connects TRBV19 to TRBJ2-1; the match to TRBD2 covers 10 bases. V was pared by 4 bases and J by 8 bases, with 8 bases of the junction left unmatched. CDR3 length equals 15 residues. The germline gives CDR1 LNHDA, CDR2 SQIVND (reference sequence). CDR3: CASSKTSGEFDEQFF. The CDR3 DNA, read in part, is TGTGCCAGTAGTAAAACTAGCGGGGAGTTTGATGAG. The whole variable domain, remainder taken from reference TRBV19 and TRBJ2-1, is DGGITQSPKYLFRKEGQNVTLSCEQNLNHDAMYWYRQDPGQGLRLIYYSQIVNDFQKGDIAEGYSVSREKKESFPLTVTSAQKNPTAFYLCASSKTSGEFDEQFFGPGTRLTVL.

This clone showed up many times. Coverage ceases 3 residues before the CDR3 finishes, and the germline J gene fills in the end. The chain is built from TRBV20-1 and TRBJ2-3; TRBD2 aligns across 8 bases. CDR1 is DFQATT, CDR2 SNEGSKA, per germline (reference sequence). V lost 0 bases and J lost 5; bases outside the gene matches: 7. The CDR3 consists of 15 residues. The part of the CDR3 DNA that was read is TGCAGTGCTAGAGATGCGCGGGAGGTAGGAGATACG. Translating it yields CSARDAREVGDT. Given in full, the CDR3 is CSARDAREVGDTQYF.

This clone has at least ten counts. Read data end 3 residues before the CDR3 end; the end is taken from the germline J gene. This rearrangement joins TRBV19 to TRBJ1-1, with unresolved D. CDR3 length equals 12 residues. V gave up 7 bases and J gave up 1 base, with 7 bases separating them. CDR1 LNHDA and CDR2 SQIVND come from the germline V gene (reference sequence). The DNA read from the CDR3 is TGTGCCAGTACTAACGGGAACACTGAA. Translating gives CASTNGNTE. The full CDR3 is CASTNGNTEAFF.

The sample holds many counts of this clone. Other DNA sequences within the sample encode an identical CDR3. CDR3 residues: CASRTAGLGNTIYF. The CDR3 DNA, read in part, is TGTGCCAGTAGAACCGCGGGATTAGGAAACACC. The chain links TRBV19 to TRBJ1-3; D is uncertain. The DNA ends 3 residues before the CDR3 does, and the rest of the CDR3 is filled in from the germline J gene. Germline-derived CDR1 and CDR2 are LNHDA and SQIVND (reference sequence). V was pared by 6 bases and J by 4 bases, with 13 bases between. This CDR3 has 14 amino acids.

This clone was seen many times. The read falls 3 residues short of the CDR3 end, and the missing part is taken from the germline J gene. V is TRBV30 and J is TRBJ2-4; 11 bases align to TRBD2. With 3 bases clipped from V and 4 bases from J, the junction kept 8 bases outside the gene matches. Germline-derived CDR1 and CDR2 are GTSNPN and SVGIG (reference sequence). The CDR3 runs 16 residues. The part of the CDR3 DNA that was read is TGTGCCTGGAGCAGGCCGGGACTAGCGGATAAAAACATT. Encoded protein: CAWSRPGLADKNI. The complete CDR3 reads CAWSRPGLADKNIQYF.

This clone has ten or more counts. The DNA ends 3 residues before the CDR3 does, and the rest of the CDR3 is filled in from the germline J gene. The V call is TRBV30, the J call TRBJ1-4, with D possibly being TRBD1 (6 bases). Germline V gene sequence: CDR1 GTSNPN, CDR2 SVGIG (reference sequence). The V gene lost 8 bases and the J gene lost 4 bases, with 14 bases spanning the gap. The length of the CDR3 is 13 residues. CDR3 bases read: TGTGCCGGAGGGGGGGCCAATAATGAAAAA. Protein product: CAGGGANNEK. The full CDR3 protein reads CAGGGANNEKLFF.

In this sample, this clone turned up many times. The read terminates 3 residues ahead of where the CDR3 ends, so the germline J gene completes it. This chain joins TRBV5-1 and TRBJ2-1; 8 bases agree with TRBD2. The CDR3 extends over 15 amino acids. CDR1 and CDR2 (germline): SGHRS, YFSETQ. The ends lost 1 base at V and 7 bases at J; junction bases unmatched: 7. The covered CDR3 bases are TGCGCCAGCAGCTTGACGGGGGGGGGCCTGAATGAG. Translated, it gives CASSLTGGGLNE. The full CDR3 sequence reads CASSLTGGGLNEQFF. Full variable domain (missing parts from reference TRBV5-1 and TRBJ2-1): KAGVTQTPRYLIKTRGQQVTLSCSPISGHRSVSWYQQTPGQGLQFLFEYFSETQRNKGNFPGRFSGRQFSNSRSEMNVSTLELGDSALYLCASSLTGGGLNEQFFGPGTRLTVL.

This clone was detected ten times or more. The CDR3 end lies 3 residues beyond the end of the read and is filled in from the germline J gene. The chain recombines TRBV29-1 with TRBJ1-1; TRBD1 matches at 7 bases. Germline CDR1 reads SQVTM; CDR2 reads ANQGSEA. This CDR3 contains 13 residues. J gave up 1 base and V 7 bases, and 6 bases lay outside the gene matches. The part of the CDR3 DNA that was read is TGCAGCGGGGGACAGTCCTCGAACACTGAA. As protein: CSGGQSSNTE. The full CDR3 protein reads CSGGQSSNTEAFF. Complete variable domain (other parts from reference TRBV29-1 and TRBJ1-1): SAVISQKPSRDICQRGTSLTIQCQVDSQVTMMFWYRQQPGQSLTLIATANQGSEATYESGFVIDKFPISRPNLTFSTLTVSNMSPEDSSIYLCSGGQSSNTEAFFGQGTRLTVV.

This clone was recorded at least ten times. The DNA ends 3 residues before the CDR3 does, and the rest of the CDR3 is filled in from the germline J gene. The chain combines TRBV18 with TRBJ2-1, with TRBD2 matching over 7 bases. This CDR3 is built from 19 residues. V lost 4 bases to trimming and J lost 4 bases; unmatched junction nucleotides: 19. Germline CDR1 KGHSH, CDR2 LQKENI. CDR3: CASSQSVTVTSARYNEQFF. Partial CDR3 DNA: TGTGCCAGCTCACAGTCGGTAACTGTTACTAGCGCCCGATACAATGAG.

This clone was seen repeatedly, ten times or more. Here the CDR3 reads CASRHRDRDTGELFF. The DNA read from the CDR3 is TGTGCCAGCAGGCACCGGGACAGGGACACCGGGGAG. The chain is built from TRBV2 and TRBJ2-2, with 9 bases that match TRBD1. The read ends 3 residues before the CDR3 terminus; that terminus is restored from the germline J gene. The CDR3 runs to 15 residues. Germline lookup yields CDR1 SNHLY and CDR2 FYNNEI. Trimming removed 6 bases from V and 3 bases from J; junction bases left unmatched: 5.

Concerning this clone itself: Read sequence stops 3 residues before the CDR3 end, and the germline J gene provides the missing end. The chain employs TRBV19 and TRBJ2-1; 8 positions match TRBD1. The CDR3 totals 14 residues. With V trimmed by 5 bases and J by 2 bases, 2 bases remained unmatched. Germline V gene sequence: CDR1 LNHDA, CDR2 SQIVND (reference sequence). The CDR3 bases that were read are TGTGCCAGTAGTCCAGGGGGCGCCTACAATGAG. Its translation: CASSPGGAYNE. In full, the CDR3 reads CASSPGGAYNEQFF.

A word on this clone: The CDR3 is cut off 3 residues early in the read; its end comes from the germline J gene. The chain links TRBV5-8 to TRBJ1-6; D might be TRBD1 (6 bases). Germline loops: CDR1 SGHTS, CDR2 YDEGEE. This CDR3 spans 14 amino acids. Trimming pared 0 bases from V and 8 bases from J, leaving 9 bases between. This chain's CDR3 is CASSLGQDHSPLHF. CDR3 bases read: TGTGCCAGCAGCTTGGGACAGGATCATTCACCC. Looking up the rest from reference TRBV5-8 and TRBJ1-6 gives the full variable domain: EAGVTQSPTHLIKTRGQQATLRCSPISGHTSVYWYQQALGLGLQFLLWYDEGEERNRGNFPPRFSGRQFPNYSSELNVNALELEDSALYLCASSLGQDHSPLHFGNGTRLTVT.

This clone was recorded many times. The CDR3 is cut off 3 residues early in the read; its end comes from the germline J gene. The chain combines TRBV9 with TRBJ1-4; D is ambiguous. The CDR3 runs 16 residues. The V gene's germline CDR1 is SGDLS and CDR2 YYNGEE. The V end lost 4 bases, the J end lost 3 bases, and 16 bases lay between the germline ends. CDR3 loop: CASSPLSRGSNEKLFF. The DNA read from the CDR3 is TGTGCCAGCAGCCCTCTTTCTAGAGGATCTAATGAAAAA.

This clone came up many times. The CDR3 is cut off 3 residues early in the read; its end comes from the germline J gene. The chain links TRBV29-1 to TRBJ1-1, with 11 bases matching TRBD1. The CDR3 has 17 amino acids. Trimming took 6 bases from V and 1 from J; bases not matched to a gene: 13. Germline CDR1 and CDR2: SQVTM and ANQGSEA. The CDR3: CSVDLTGTGGPNTEAFF. The sequenced CDR3 bases are TGCAGCGTCGACCTCACCGGGACAGGGGGTCCGAACACTGAA.

This clone occurred many times. The sequenced fragment ends 3 residues before the CDR3 boundary, so the rest is inferred from the germline J gene. The gene calls are TRBV28 and TRBJ2-3; tentatively, D is TRBD2 (6 bases). The V gene lost 4 bases and the J gene lost 0 bases, with 11 bases spanning the gap. CDR3 length: 15 amino acids. CDR1 MDHEN and CDR2 SYDVKM come from the germline V gene. Partial CDR3 DNA: TGTGCCAGCAGTTCCGTAGCGGACAGCACAGATACG. Its translation: CASSSVADSTDT. The full CDR3 sequence reads CASSSVADSTDTQYF.

This clone was counted ten times or more. The CDR3 end is not reached by the read, which stops 3 residues before it; the germline J gene fills it in. The V call is TRBV6-1, the J call TRBJ2-5; D is possibly TRBD1 (7 bases). The CDR3 covers 15 residues. Per the germline V gene, CDR1 is MNHNS and CDR2 is SASEGT. V was pared by 4 bases and J by 1 base, with 13 bases between. CDR3 bases read: TGTGCCAGCAGTGGCGGGACAGCTATCCAAGAGACC. Encoded protein: CASSGGTAIQET. The entire CDR3 reads CASSGGTAIQETQYF.

At least ten counts were recorded for this clone. Coverage ceases 3 residues before the CDR3 finishes, and the germline J gene fills in the end. The rearrangement uses TRBV15 and TRBJ2-1, with no clear D. The V and J ends lost 4 bases and 9 bases respectively, with 10 bases between them. Germline CDR1 is LNHNV and CDR2 is YYDKDF (reference sequence). The CDR3 runs 12 residues. CDR3 protein: CATSTAESEQFF. The part of the CDR3 DNA that was read is TGTGCCACCAGCACCGCAGAAAGTGAG. The variable domain in full, with the rest retrieved from reference TRBV15 and TRBJ2-1, is DAMVIQNPRYQVTQFGKPVTLSCSQTLNHNVMYWYQQKSSQAPKLLFHYYDKDFNNEADTPDNFQSRRPNTSFCFLDIRSPGLGDTAMYLCATSTAESEQFFGPGTRLTVL.

This clone came up many times. Sequencing ends 3 residues short of the CDR3 end; the germline J gene provides the rest. V usage is TRBV2 and J usage is TRBJ1-1; tentative D call: TRBD1 (5 bases). The CDR3 spans 17 residues. Trimming removed 10 bases from V and 0 bases from J, with 24 bases in between. Germline CDR1 SNHLY, CDR2 FYNNEI. The CDR3 bases that were read are TGTGCCACCGGGCAACTCGGGGGTCTCGGGATGAACACTGAA. Residues: CATGQLGGLGMNTE. The CDR3, in full, reads CATGQLGGLGMNTEAFF.

This clone has at least ten counts. The sequenced fragment ends 3 residues before the CDR3 boundary, so the rest is inferred from the germline J gene. This chain links TRBV18 with TRBJ2-7; 9 bases are a match to TRBD1. Per the germline V gene, CDR1 is KGHSH and CDR2 is LQKENI. The V segment lost 4 bases and the J segment 2 bases; nucleotides outside the gene matches: 12. The CDR3 runs to 17 residues. The CDR3 DNA, read in part, is TGTGCCAGCTCACGTTCATCGGGACAGGGAGGGACCTACGAG. Translating it yields CASSRSSGQGGTYE. The whole CDR3 reads CASSRSSGQGGTYEQYF.

This clone was seen at least ten times. The sequence runs out 3 residues before the end of the CDR3; the remainder is reconstructed from the germline J gene. V is TRBV5-6 and J is TRBJ1-1; a weak D match, TRBD1 (6 bases). This CDR3 comprises 15 residues. Germline assignment: CDR1 SGHDT and CDR2 YYEEEE. V gave up 3 bases and J gave up 3 bases, with 15 bases separating them. This CDR3 is CASSSLGGLYTEAFF. The DNA read from the CDR3 is TGTGCCAGCAGCTCCCTCGGGGGGCTGTACACTGAA.

Ten or more counts support this clone. The CDR3 is cut off 3 residues early in the read; its end comes from the germline J gene. V and J are TRBV18 and TRBJ2-7, with TRBD1 matching 11 bases. The CDR3 has 15 residues. Germline CDR1 KGHSH, CDR2 LQKENI. Trimming at V came to 4 bases and at J to 0 bases, leaving 2 bases not matched to a gene. The sequenced part of the CDR3 DNA is TGTGCCAGCTCACTAGGGACAGGGGGCTCCTACGAG. Protein product: CASSLGTGGSYE. The whole CDR3 is CASSLGTGGSYEQYF.

Partial CDR3 DNA: TGTGCCAGCAGCTTATTAGCGGGCCCCCGCGGTGAG. Its translation: CASSLLAGPRGE. The full CDR3 is CASSLLAGPRGEQFF. This chain joins TRBV7-6 and TRBJ2-1; the match to TRBD2 covers 7 bases. With the read ending 3 residues before the CDR3 end, the germline J gene is used to fill in that end. Germline CDR1 reads SGHVS; CDR2 reads FNYEAQ. V shed 2 bases and J 9 bases; nucleotides not matched to a gene: 10. The CDR3 consists of 15 residues.